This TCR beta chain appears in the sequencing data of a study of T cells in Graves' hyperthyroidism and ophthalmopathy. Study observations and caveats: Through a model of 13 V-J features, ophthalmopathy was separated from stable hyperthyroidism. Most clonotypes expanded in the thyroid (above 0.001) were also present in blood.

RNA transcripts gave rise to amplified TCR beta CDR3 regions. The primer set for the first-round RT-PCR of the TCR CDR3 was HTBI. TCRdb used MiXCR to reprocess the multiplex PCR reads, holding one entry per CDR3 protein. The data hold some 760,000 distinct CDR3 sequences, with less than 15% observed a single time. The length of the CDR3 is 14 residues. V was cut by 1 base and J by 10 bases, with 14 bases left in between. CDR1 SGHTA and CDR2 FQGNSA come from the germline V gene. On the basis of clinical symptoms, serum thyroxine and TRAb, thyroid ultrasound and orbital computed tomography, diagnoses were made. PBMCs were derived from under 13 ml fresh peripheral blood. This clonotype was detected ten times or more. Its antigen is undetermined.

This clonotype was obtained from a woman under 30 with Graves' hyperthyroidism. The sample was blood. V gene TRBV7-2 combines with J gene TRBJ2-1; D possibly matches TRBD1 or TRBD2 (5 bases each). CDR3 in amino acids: CASSLGASPGEQFF. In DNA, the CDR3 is TGTGCCAGCAGCTTAGGGGCTAGCCCAGGGGAGCAGTTCTTC.